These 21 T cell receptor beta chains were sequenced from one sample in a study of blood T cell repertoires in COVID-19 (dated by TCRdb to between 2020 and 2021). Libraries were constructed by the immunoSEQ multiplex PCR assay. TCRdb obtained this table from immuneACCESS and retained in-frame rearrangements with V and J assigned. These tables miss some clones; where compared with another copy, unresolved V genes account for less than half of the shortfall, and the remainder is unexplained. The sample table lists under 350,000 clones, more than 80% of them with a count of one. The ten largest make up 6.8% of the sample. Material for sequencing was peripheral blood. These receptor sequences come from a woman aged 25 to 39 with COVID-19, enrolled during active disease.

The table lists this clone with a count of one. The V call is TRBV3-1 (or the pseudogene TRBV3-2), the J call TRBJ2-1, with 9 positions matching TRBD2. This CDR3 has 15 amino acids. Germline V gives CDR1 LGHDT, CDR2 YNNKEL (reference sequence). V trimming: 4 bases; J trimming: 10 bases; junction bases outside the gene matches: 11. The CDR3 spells CASSLGTSPSEEQFF. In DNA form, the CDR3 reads TGTGCCAGCAGCCTCGGGACTAGCCCTTCGGAGGAGCAGTTCTTC.

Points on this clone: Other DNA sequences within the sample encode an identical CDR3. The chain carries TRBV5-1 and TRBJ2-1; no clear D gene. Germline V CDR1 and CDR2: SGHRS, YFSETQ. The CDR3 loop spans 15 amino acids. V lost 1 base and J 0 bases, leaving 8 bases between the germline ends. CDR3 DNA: TGCGCCAGCAGCTTGACGGGTTCCTCCTACAATGAGCAGTTCTTC. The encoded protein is CASSLTGSSYNEQFF.

The CDR3: CSVAAGQGIIQYF. For the CDR3, the DNA is TGCAGCGTTGCCGCGGGACAGGGGATCATTCAGTACTTC. The chain joins TRBV29-1 to TRBJ2-4; 10 bases line up with TRBD1. Losses at the gene ends were 4 bases for V and 9 bases for J; bases not matched to a gene: 6. The CDR3 length is 13 residues. Germline CDR1 SQVTM, CDR2 ANQGSEA.

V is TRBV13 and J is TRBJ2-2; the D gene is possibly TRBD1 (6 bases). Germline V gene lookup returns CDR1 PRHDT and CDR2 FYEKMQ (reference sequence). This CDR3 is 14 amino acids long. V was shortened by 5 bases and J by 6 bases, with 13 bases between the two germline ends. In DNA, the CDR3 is TGTGCCAGCAGCCCCCAAGGGGGACCCGGGGAGCTGTTTTTT. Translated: CASSPQGGPGELFF.

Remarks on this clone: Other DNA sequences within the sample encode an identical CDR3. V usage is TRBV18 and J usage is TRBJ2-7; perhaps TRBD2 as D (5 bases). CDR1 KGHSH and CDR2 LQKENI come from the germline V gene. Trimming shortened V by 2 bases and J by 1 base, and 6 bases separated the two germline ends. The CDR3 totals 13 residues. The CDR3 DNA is TGTGCCAGCTCACCAGGGAGTTCCTACGAGCAGTACTTC. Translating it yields CASSPGSSYEQYF.

The CDR3: CATSEAGTGGNEQYF. The CDR3 DNA follows: TGTGCCACCAGTGAGGCGGGGACAGGGGGTAACGAGCAGTACTTC. The chain carries TRBV24-1 and TRBJ2-7; TRBD1 aligns across 11 bases. V dropped 4 bases and J dropped 5; count of bases not matched to a gene: 6. Germline loops: CDR1 KGHDR, CDR2 SFDVKD. This CDR3 region has 15 residues.

This CDR3 is CASSLMAGGGEQFF. DNA for the CDR3: TGTGCCAGCAGTTTAATGGCGGGAGGGGGTGAGCAGTTCTTC. The gene calls are TRBV27 and TRBJ2-1; TRBD2 matches at 9 bases. The CDR3 extends over 14 amino acids. The junction had 5 bases not matched to a gene; V was cut back by 2 bases and J by 9 bases. Germline V gives CDR1 MNHEY, CDR2 SMNVEV (reference sequence).

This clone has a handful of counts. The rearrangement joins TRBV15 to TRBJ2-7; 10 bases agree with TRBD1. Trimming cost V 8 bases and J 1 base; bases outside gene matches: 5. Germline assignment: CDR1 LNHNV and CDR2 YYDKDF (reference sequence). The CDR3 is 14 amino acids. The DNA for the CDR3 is TGTGCCACCTCCGGGACAGGGGATTCCTACGAGCAGTACTTC. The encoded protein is CATSGTGDSYEQYF.

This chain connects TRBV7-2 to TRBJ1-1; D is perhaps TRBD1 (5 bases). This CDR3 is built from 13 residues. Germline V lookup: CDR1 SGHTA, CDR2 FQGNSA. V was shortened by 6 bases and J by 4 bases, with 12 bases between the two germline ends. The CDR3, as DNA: TGTGCCAGCAGAAGACTGGGGGGCACTGAAGCTTTCTTT. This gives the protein CASRRLGGTEAFF. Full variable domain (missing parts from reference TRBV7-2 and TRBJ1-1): GAGVSQSPSNKVTEKGKDVELRCDPISGHTALYWYRQSLGQGLEFLIYFQGNSAPDKSGLPSDRFSAERTGGSVSTLTIQRTQQEDSAVYLCASRRLGGTEAFFGQGTRLTVV.

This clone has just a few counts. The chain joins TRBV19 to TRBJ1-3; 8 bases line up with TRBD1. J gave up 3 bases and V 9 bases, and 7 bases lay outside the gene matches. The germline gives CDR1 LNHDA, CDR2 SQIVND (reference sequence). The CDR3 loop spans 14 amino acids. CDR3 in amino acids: CASRPGGGGNTIYF. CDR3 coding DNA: TGTGCCAGCCGACCAGGGGGCGGTGGAAACACCATATATTTT.

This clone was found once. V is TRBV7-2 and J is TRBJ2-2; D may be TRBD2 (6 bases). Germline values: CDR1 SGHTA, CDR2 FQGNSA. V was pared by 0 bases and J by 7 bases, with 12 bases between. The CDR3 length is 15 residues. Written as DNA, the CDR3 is TGTGCCAGCAGCTTAGCGGGAGGCAGGGACGGGGAGCTGTTTTTT. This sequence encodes CASSLAGGRDGELFF.

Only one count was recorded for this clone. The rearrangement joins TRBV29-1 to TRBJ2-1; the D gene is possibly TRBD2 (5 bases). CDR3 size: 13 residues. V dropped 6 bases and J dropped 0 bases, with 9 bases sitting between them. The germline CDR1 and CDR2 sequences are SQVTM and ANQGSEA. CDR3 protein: CSVRTFSYNEQFF. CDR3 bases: TGCAGCGTGAGGACTTTCTCCTACAATGAGCAGTTCTTC.

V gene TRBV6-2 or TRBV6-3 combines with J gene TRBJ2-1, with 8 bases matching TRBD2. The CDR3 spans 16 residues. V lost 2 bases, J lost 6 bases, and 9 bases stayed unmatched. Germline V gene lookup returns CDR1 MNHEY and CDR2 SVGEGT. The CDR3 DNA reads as TGTGCCAGCAGTTACCTTCTAGCGGGTGTTCGCAATGAGCAGTTCTTC. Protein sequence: CASSYLLAGVRNEQFF.

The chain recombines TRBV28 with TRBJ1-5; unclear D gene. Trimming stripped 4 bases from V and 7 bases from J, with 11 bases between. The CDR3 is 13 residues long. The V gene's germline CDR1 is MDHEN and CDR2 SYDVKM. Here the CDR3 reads CASSSRVKQPQHF. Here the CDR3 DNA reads TGTGCCAGCAGTTCGAGGGTGAAGCAGCCCCAGCATTTT.

CDR3 region: CASRGDNLYYGYTF. DNA of the CDR3: TGTGCCAGTAGGGGGGACAATCTCTACTATGGCTACACCTTC. J is TRBJ1-2 and V is TRBV19; D might be TRBD1 (6 bases). Trimming pared 6 bases from V and 3 bases from J, leaving 14 bases between. From germline, CDR1 is LNHDA and CDR2 SQIVND (reference sequence). The CDR3 is 14 amino acids. The variable domain in full, completed from reference TRBV19 and TRBJ1-2, reads DGGITQSPKYLFRKEGQNVTLSCEQNLNHDAMYWYRQDPGQGLRLIYYSQIVNDFQKGDIAEGYSVSREKKESFPLTVTSAQKNPTAFYLCASRGDNLYYGYTFGSGTRLTVV.

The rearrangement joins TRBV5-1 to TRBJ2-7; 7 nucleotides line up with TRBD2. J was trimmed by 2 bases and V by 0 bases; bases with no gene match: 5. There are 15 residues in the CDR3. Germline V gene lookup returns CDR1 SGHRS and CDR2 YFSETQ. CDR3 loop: CASSLEAGVTYEQYF. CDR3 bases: TGCGCCAGCAGCTTGGAGGCGGGAGTGACCTACGAGCAGTACTTC. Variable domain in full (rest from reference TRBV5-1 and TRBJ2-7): KAGVTQTPRYLIKTRGQQVTLSCSPISGHRSVSWYQQTPGQGLQFLFEYFSETQRNKGNFPGRFSGRQFSNSRSEMNVSTLELGDSALYLCASSLEAGVTYEQYFGPGTRLTVT.

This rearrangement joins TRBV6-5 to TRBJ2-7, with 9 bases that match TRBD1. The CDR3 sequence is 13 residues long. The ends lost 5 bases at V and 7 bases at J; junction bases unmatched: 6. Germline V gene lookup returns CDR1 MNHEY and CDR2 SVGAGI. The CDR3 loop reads CASSLYRGREQYF. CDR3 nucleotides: TGTGCCAGCAGTCTCTACAGGGGGCGAGAGCAGTACTTC.

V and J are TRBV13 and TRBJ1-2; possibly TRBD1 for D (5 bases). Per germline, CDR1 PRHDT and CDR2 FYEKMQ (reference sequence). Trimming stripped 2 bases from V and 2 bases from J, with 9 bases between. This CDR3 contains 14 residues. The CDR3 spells CASSLTGNNYGYTF. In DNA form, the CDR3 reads TGTGCCAGCAGCTTAACAGGCAACAACTATGGCTACACCTTC.

CDR3 in DNA: TGTGCCAGCAGTATAGGACAGGGCTTGTATAATTCACCCCTCCACTTT. Residues: CASSIGQGLYNSPLHF. J is TRBJ1-6 and V is TRBV27; 8 bases are a match to TRBD1. CDR3 length: 16 amino acids. From germline, CDR1 is MNHEY and CDR2 SMNVEV (reference sequence). J lost 4 bases, V lost 5 bases, and 7 bases had no gene match.

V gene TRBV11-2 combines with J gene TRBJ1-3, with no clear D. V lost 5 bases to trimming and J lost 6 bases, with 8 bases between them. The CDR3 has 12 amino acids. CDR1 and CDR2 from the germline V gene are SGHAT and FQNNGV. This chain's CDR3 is CASSPNLNTIYF. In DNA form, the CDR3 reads TGTGCCAGCAGCCCTAACTTAAACACCATATATTTT.

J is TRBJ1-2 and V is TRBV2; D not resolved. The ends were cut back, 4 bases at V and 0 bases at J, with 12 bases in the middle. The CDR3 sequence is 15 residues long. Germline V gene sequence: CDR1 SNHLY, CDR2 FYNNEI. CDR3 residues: CASSGHALSNYGYTF. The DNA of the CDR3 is TGTGCCAGCAGTGGACACGCCTTATCTAACTATGGCTACACCTTC.